Described below is a single T cell receptor (beta chain) sequence and its context. Its antigen is unidentified. The treatment here: roughly ten-day PBMC culture with coronavirus spike peptide pools or control peptides (ViraFEST assay). PBMCs, plated at roughly 2 million per well, were grown in the presence of around 11 IU/ml IL-2 and 9.5 to 10 ug/ml peptide pools. The Oncomine TCR Beta short-read assay sequenced DNA from cultured CD4+ T cells. Once CD4+ T cells had been cultured, genomic DNA was extracted from them. TCRdb processed the PCR reads anew with MiXCR; each CDR3 protein has one entry. Among approximately 14,000 distinct CDR3 sequences listed, 50% to 60% were seen once. Trimming removed 7 bases from V and 6 bases from J; junction bases left unmatched: 11. This CDR3 spans 16 amino acids. The sample belongs to a study of vaccination and CD4 T cells after COVID-19. Study conclusions and caveats: Researchers report that a median about 86% of reactive clones in convalescent patients surfaced only post-vaccination.

This TCR was sampled from a human donor who had recovered from COVID-19. Sequenced material: CD4+ T cells from blood, cultured in vitro, taken before SARS-CoV-2 vaccination. This chain links TRBV12-3 or TRBV12-4 with TRBJ2-2; 10 nucleotides agree with TRBD2. The CDR3 region has the DNA TGTGCCAGCACTACGTCTAGCGGGAGACGGTCCGGGGAGCTGTTTTTT. Translated: CASTTSSGRRSGELFF.